The T cell receptor (beta chain) under discussion was sequenced for a study of blood T cell repertoires in COVID-19. Study background: Spain, Italy and the United States supplied samples that represented acute and convalescent COVID-19. PBMCs, B-cell-depleted T cells, or T cells provided the cDNA or gDNA that made up the material.

Sequenced by immunoSEQ multiplex PCR; TCRdb stores in-frame clones only, minus some. The sample has 200,000 to 250,000 clones; more than 70% are singletons. The CDR3 has 11 residues. Per germline, CDR1 SQVTM and CDR2 ANQGSEA. With V trimmed by 7 bases and J by 7 bases, 3 bases remained unmatched. The source is an elderly woman with COVID-19, enrolled during active disease. The sample taken for sequencing was peripheral blood. This chain uses TRBV29-1 with TRBJ2-2; 7 bases align to TRBD1. CDR3 loop: CSATGVGELFF. DNA of the CDR3: TGCAGCGCCACAGGGGTCGGGGAGCTGTTTTTT.